This TCR beta chain was identified in a study of B cell selection in AIRE deficiency. The germline V gene has CDR1 SGHDT and CDR2 YYEEEE. The CDR3 sequence is 12 residues long. V lost 2 bases, J lost 4 bases, and 6 bases lay in between. TCRdb's table, derived via immunoSEQ multiplex PCR, lists solely in-frame clones and lacks some. Among 20,000 to 25,000 clones listed, about 96% were seen once. Study-level points and caveats: AIRE-deficient Tconv and Treg repertoires matched healthy donors in TCRBV, CDR3 length, diversity. Of some 4,000 shared Treg TCRbeta sequences, about 32% were healthy-only, more than 7.5% patient-only. Only TCRbeta was sequenced; about 35% of shared healthy Treg sequences appeared in Tconv.

Conventional CD4 T cells were sorted as CD4+CD127+ cells. About this clone itself: Its cognate antigen is unknown.

The chain carries TRBV5-6 and TRBJ1-1; D uncertain. Sequencing input: CD4+CD127+ conventional T cells sorted from PBMCs. This TCR was recovered from a human donor in good health. This CDR3 is CASSFEGTEAFF. The CDR3 nucleotides are TGTGCCAGCAGCTTTGAGGGCACTGAAGCTTTCTTT.